The TCR beta chain under discussion was sequenced for a study of blood T cells in healthy people across ages. Across the whole study: Capture via template switching afforded approximately one barcoded beta molecule per two T cells.

Trimming took 3 bases from V and 8 from J, leaving 22 bases between them. The CDR3 runs 17 residues. Germline CDR1 reads LGHNA; CDR2 reads YSLEER. Study-wide results and caveats: The study found more naive CD4+ cells and higher diversity in long-lived than aged donors.

Only a few counts were recorded for this clonotype. The target antigen is unknown. The second PCR ran about 7 to 12 cycles with a sample-barcoded 5' primer and J-beta primers. One entry per CDR3 protein, called by TCRdb with MiXCR from the 5' RACE reads. Of roughly 500,000 distinct CDR3 sequences listed, roughly a quarter are singletons. This TCR was recovered from a woman in her 70s in good health. The J gene is TRBJ1-4, the V gene TRBV4-3; D possibly corresponds to TRBD1 (5 bases). Sequencing was performed on blood. CDR3 in DNA: TGCGCCAGCAGCCAGTTACTGCAGGGTATGAGGCACGAAAAACTGTTTTTT. The encoded protein is CASSQLLQGMRHEKLFF.